This T cell receptor (beta chain) was identified in a study of blood T cell repertoires in COVID-19. Study details: The United States, Italy and Spain provided the acute and convalescent COVID-19 samples. T cells, B-cell-depleted T cells, or PBMCs supplied cDNA or gDNA.

J gave up 6 bases and V 0 bases, and 6 bases lay outside the gene matches. Germline CDR1 is LGHDT and CDR2 is YNNKEL (reference sequence). This CDR3 is 16 amino acids long. In the original workflow: Reference gene primer amplification gave estimated nucleated cell counts. The repertoire was sequenced with immunoSEQ multiplex PCR; TCRdb's copy has only in-frame clones and lacks some. V, J and clone size are those of that table, while D and trimming were read from the DNA. The sample includes a few hundred thousand clones, around 82% of them seen just once. A few counts support this clone. Material: peripheral blood. The receptor was isolated from a woman between 18 and 29 years old with acute or convalescent COVID-19. The V gene is TRBV3-1 (or the pseudogene TRBV3-2), the J gene TRBJ1-5, with 9 bases that match TRBD1. The CDR3 is CASSQDGGQGGQPQHF. Written as DNA, the CDR3 is TGTGCCAGCAGCCAAGATGGGGGACAGGGCGGTCAGCCCCAGCATTTT.